This T cell receptor (beta chain) was recorded in a study of CD8+ T cells in alopecia areata. This CDR3 has 15 amino acids. CDR1 and CDR2 (germline): SSHAT, FNYEAQ (reference sequence). The sample's treatment: oral pan-JAK inhibitor, 5-10 mg twice daily. This clone has more than one count but fewer than ten. Extracted RNA was reverse transcribed, and the resulting cDNA served as sequencing template. Profiling relied on immunoSEQ multiplex PCR, and the TCRdb table lists in-frame clones only, not all of them. In the table there are roughly 180,000 clones, approximately 50% of which are singletons. The TCR sequence derives from a human donor with alopecia areata. This specimen was CD8+ T cells sorted from blood, taken around week 53, from a patient treated with tofacitinib. The V gene is TRBV7-7, the J gene TRBJ2-5; tentatively, D is TRBD2 (7 bases). CDR3: CASGPKLGGAETQYF. CDR3 nucleotide sequence: TGTGCTAGCGGCCCCAAATTGGGGGGGGCAGAGACCCAGTACTTC.